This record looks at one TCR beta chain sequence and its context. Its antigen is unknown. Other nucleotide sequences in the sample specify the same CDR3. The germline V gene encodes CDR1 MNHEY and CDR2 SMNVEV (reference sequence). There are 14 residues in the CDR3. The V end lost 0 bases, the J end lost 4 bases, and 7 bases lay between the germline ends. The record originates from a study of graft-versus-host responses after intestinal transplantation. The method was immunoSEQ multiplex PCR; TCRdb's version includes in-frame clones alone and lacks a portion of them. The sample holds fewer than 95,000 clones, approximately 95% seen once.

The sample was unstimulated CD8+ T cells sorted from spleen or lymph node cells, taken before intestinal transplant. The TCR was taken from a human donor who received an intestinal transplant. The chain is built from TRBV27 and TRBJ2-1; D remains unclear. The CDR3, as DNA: TGTGCCAGCAGTTTATCAGGAGCATACAATGAGCAGTTCTTC. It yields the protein CASSLSGAYNEQFF.